The 28 T cell receptor beta chains listed next were all sequenced from one sample in a study of post-analysis software for immune sequencing data. Overall study findings and caveats: Patients carried several TRBV segments more frequently than controls did, and TRBV5-6, TRBV5-1 and TRBV20-1 were among them.

Their antigens are not known. Sequencing libraries made from TCR beta cDNA carried unique molecular identifiers. MiXCR, run by TCRdb on the PCR reads, gives a single entry per CDR3 protein. Of 700,000 to 800,000 distinct CDR3 sequences in the sample, roughly 29% were seen once. The sequenced sample was blood. These receptors all stem from a girl aged 10 to 17 with multiple sclerosis.

This chain joins TRBV29-1 and TRBJ2-2; D is tentatively TRBD1 or TRBD2 (5 bases each). The CDR3 is 10 residues long. The V and J ends lost 6 bases and 6 bases respectively, with 5 bases between them. Per germline, CDR1 SQVTM and CDR2 ANQGSEA. The CDR3 region is CSVGAGELFF. CDR3 DNA sequence: TGCAGCGTGGGGGCCGGGGAGCTGTTTTTT.

This clonotype is a singleton in its sample. One end of the junction is discordant with germline, which a read error may explain. The chain combines TRBV27 with TRBJ2-7, with 12 bases aligning to TRBD2. The J call is uncertain, as TRBJ2-5 better fits the DNA end. This CDR3 has 14 amino acids. Germline values: CDR1 MNHEY, CDR2 SMNVEV (reference sequence). CDR3 DNA sequence: TGTGCCTGCAGGACTAGCGGGGTCCAAGAGACCCAGTACTTC. It is translated as CACRTSGVQETQYF.

This clonotype was recorded at least ten times. The V gene is TRBV7-6, the J gene TRBJ2-3, with D perhaps matching TRBD2 (5 bases). This CDR3 is built from 16 residues. Germline CDR1 SGHVS, CDR2 FNYEAQ. The ends were cut back, 1 base at V and 0 bases at J, with 11 bases in the middle. CDR3 loop: CASSLGSGISTDTQYF. The CDR3, as DNA: TGTGCCAGCAGCTTAGGATCGGGGATTAGCACAGATACGCAGTATTTT.

This clonotype was seen only a few times. This chain links TRBV29-1 with TRBJ2-1; the D is unclear. Germline CDR1 SQVTM, CDR2 ANQGSEA. Trimming removed 6 bases from V and 5 bases from J, with 17 bases in between. The CDR3 extends over 14 amino acids. The DNA of the CDR3 is TGCAGCGTCCCCAAGGAAGGTTGGGACAATGAGCAGTTCTTC. This translates into CSVPKEGWDNEQFF.

J is TRBJ1-1 and V is TRBV20-1; D remains ambiguous. Germline V gene sequence: CDR1 DFQATT, CDR2 SNEGSKA (reference sequence). Trimming removed 5 bases at V and 3 bases at J, with 13 bases between. The length of the CDR3 is 13 residues. The CDR3 coding sequence is TGCAGTGCTCAAACCCATATAGACACTGAAGCTTTCTTT. Its protein product is CSAQTHIDTEAFF.

The chain combines TRBV12-3 or TRBV12-4 with TRBJ2-1, with TRBD2 as a possible D gene (5 bases). Trimming pared 3 bases from V and 14 bases from J, leaving 17 bases between. The CDR3 has 13 amino acids. The CDR3 here is CASSFPPGGRKFF. In nucleotides, the CDR3 is TGTGCCAGCAGTTTTCCCCCGGGCGGGCGAAAGTTCTTC.

The chain couples TRBV20-1 to TRBJ2-5; 8 nucleotides agree with TRBD1. The CDR3 covers 12 residues. V gave up 7 bases and J gave up 1 base; unmatched junction bases: 2. The germline gives CDR1 DFQATT, CDR2 SNEGSKA (reference sequence). The CDR3 here is CSVTGAQETQYF. In nucleotides, the CDR3 is TGCAGTGTGACAGGGGCCCAAGAGACCCAGTACTTC.

A word on this clonotype: A junction end diverges from the germline sequence, so it may reflect a read error. This chain joins TRBV20-1 and TRBJ2-1; D tentatively reads TRBD1 or TRBD2 (5 bases each). The CDR3 runs 13 residues. In germline, CDR1 is DFQATT, CDR2 SNEGSKA (reference sequence). DNA of the CDR3: TGCAGTGCCCACGGGACGAGCGTCGCTGAGGAGTTCTTC. It translates to CSAHGTSVAEEFF.

This clonotype appeared a few times. J is TRBJ1-5 and V is TRBV6-6, with D uncertain. This CDR3 is 9 amino acids long. The V and J ends lost 11 bases and 7 bases respectively, with 6 bases between them. From germline, CDR1 is MNHNY and CDR2 SVGAGI (reference sequence). The CDR3 protein is CALEQPQHF. CDR3 bases: TGTGCCCTCGAGCAGCCCCAGCATTTT.

The sample holds a few counts of this clonotype. Compared with germline, one end of the junction differs, possibly owing to a read error. This rearrangement joins TRBV27 to TRBJ2-7; 10 bases align to TRBD1. The germline CDR1 and CDR2 sequences are MNHEY and SMNVEV (reference sequence). This CDR3 is 15 amino acids long. This CDR3 is CANSLSRTGGYEQYF. DNA of the CDR3: TGTGCCAACAGTTTATCCCGGACAGGGGGCTACGAGCAGTACTTC.

CDR3 amino acids: CASSRDRVFTGELFF. Written as DNA, the CDR3 is TGCGCCAGCAGCCGGGACAGGGTATTCACCGGGGAGCTGTTTTTT. J is TRBJ2-2 and V is TRBV5-1, with 9 bases that match TRBD1. The CDR3 is made up of 15 amino acids. With 4 bases clipped from V and 4 bases from J, the junction kept 5 bases outside the gene matches. Per germline, CDR1 SGHRS and CDR2 YFSETQ.

This clonotype was seen only once. The chain has TRBV12-3 or TRBV12-4 and TRBJ2-5; TRBD1 agrees at 8 bases. Trimming removed 6 bases from V and 1 base from J; junction bases left unmatched: 4. This CDR3 comprises 14 residues. The CDR3 spells CASRCQGAQETQYF. The CDR3, as DNA: TGTGCCAGCAGATGTCAGGGGGCCCAAGAGACCCAGTACTTC.

J is TRBJ2-3 and V is TRBV6-6, with 9 positions matching TRBD2. Unmatched junction bases numbered 4, after V lost 6 bases and J lost 0 bases. This CDR3 has 15 amino acids. CDR1 is MNHNY, CDR2 SVGAGI, per germline (reference sequence). CDR3 nucleotide sequence: TGTGCCAGCAGCGGGACTAGCCTCAGCACAGATACGCAGTATTTT. Encoded protein: CASSGTSLSTDTQYF.

This clonotype was seen once. This chain connects TRBV7-2 to TRBJ2-5; D ambiguous. The assigned J gene may be wrong: the sequence end matches TRBJ2-7 better. CDR3 length: 13 residues. CDR1 is SGHTA and CDR2 is FQGNSA in the germline V gene. The CDR3 reads CASSLNLNYEQYF. CDR3 coding DNA: TGTGCCAGCAGCTTAAACCTCAACTACGAGCAGTACTTC.

The chain is built from TRBV29-1 and TRBJ2-5, with D possibly matching TRBD2 (6 bases). In germline, CDR1 is SQVTM, CDR2 ANQGSEA. CDR3 length: 13 amino acids. Trimming pared 7 bases from V and 1 base from J, leaving 13 bases between. The CDR3 here is CSAAGPSQETQYF. In DNA, the CDR3 is TGCAGCGCTGCGGGACCCTCCCAAGAGACCCAGTACTTC.

The chain joins TRBV4-3 to TRBJ2-3; 7 bases agree with TRBD2. There are 15 residues in the CDR3. Germline assignment: CDR1 LGHNA and CDR2 YSLEER. V was clipped by 0 bases and J by 5 bases; unmatched bases: 5. CDR3 in amino acids: CASSQDRASGDTQYF. The DNA of the CDR3 is TGCGCCAGCAGCCAAGATCGGGCTAGCGGAGATACGCAGTATTTT.

The chain carries TRBV20-1 and TRBJ2-1, with D possibly being TRBD2 (6 bases). Between the trimmed V and J ends, which lost 1 base and 2 bases, there was a span of 9 bases. CDR3 size: 14 residues. Germline V CDR1 and CDR2: DFQATT, SNEGSKA (reference sequence). The CDR3 loop reads CSARAAGPYNEQFF. In nucleotides, the CDR3 is TGCAGTGCTAGAGCAGCGGGCCCCTACAATGAGCAGTTCTTC.

This clonotype was seen more than once but under ten times. The chain links TRBV7-8 to TRBJ2-3; no definite D call. The CDR3 spans 15 residues. Per the germline V gene, CDR1 is SGHVS and CDR2 is FQNEAQ. V was pared by 1 base and J by 0 bases, with 8 bases between. The CDR3 region is CASSLVGSSTDTQYF. CDR3 bases: TGTGCCAGCAGCTTAGTTGGGTCTAGCACAGATACGCAGTATTTT.

This clonotype was counted ten times or more. One end of the junction fails to match germline, which may point to a read error. This chain joins TRBV3-1 and TRBJ2-1, with D hard to call. This CDR3 has 12 residues. CDR1 LGHDT and CDR2 YNNKEL come from the germline V gene (reference sequence). CDR3 nucleotide sequence: TGCGCCAGCAGCCAAGGGTACAATGAGCAGTTCTTC. Translating it yields CASSQGYNEQFF.

This clonotype was detected many times. J is TRBJ2-3 and V is TRBV9; D gene unclear. The CDR3 loop spans 14 amino acids. V dropped 0 bases and J dropped 2 bases, with 7 bases sitting between them. Germline lookup yields CDR1 SGDLS and CDR2 YYNGEE. As DNA, the CDR3 is TGTGCCAGCAGCGTAGGTGTCGACACAGATACGCAGTATTTT. It translates to CASSVGVDTDTQYF.

This clonotype was recorded once. V and J are TRBV29-1 and TRBJ2-1; the match to TRBD2 covers 7 bases. This CDR3 contains 14 residues. Germline V gene lookup returns CDR1 SQVTM and CDR2 ANQGSEA. V lost 1 base and J lost 6; bases outside the gene matches: 6. The chain's CDR3 is CSVEGGRGVNEQFF. In nucleotides, the CDR3 is TGCAGCGTTGAAGGCGGACGGGGGGTCAATGAGCAGTTCTTC.

The CDR3 bases are TGCAGTGCTACCCATGGACCAAACTACGAGCAGTACTTC. Translating gives CSATHGPNYEQYF. The V gene is TRBV20-1, the J gene TRBJ2-7; no clear D gene. Trimming left V 4 bases short and J 3 bases short, with 13 bases between. CDR1 and CDR2 from the germline V gene are DFQATT and SNEGSKA (reference sequence). This CDR3 comprises 13 residues.

About this clonotype itself: One junction end disagrees with the germline gene, perhaps due to a read error. This chain uses TRBV29-1 with TRBJ2-1; D is undetermined. CDR1 is SQVTM and CDR2 is ANQGSEA in the germline V gene. The CDR3 sequence is 13 residues long. The CDR3 coding sequence is TGCAGCATTGAAGGAGCCGGCTACAATGAGCAGTTCTTC. Amino acids: CSIEGAGYNEQFF.

In regard to this clonotype: This may be a read error, as it is one base from a much larger clone. The chain employs TRBV20-1 and TRBJ2-5; 13 bases map to TRBD2. The CDR3 extends over 21 amino acids. In germline, CDR1 is DFQATT, CDR2 SNEGSKA (reference sequence). The CDR3 spells CSAGDMTTQLAGGTGQETQYF. In nucleotides, the CDR3 is TGCAGTGCTGGAGATATGACGACCCAACTAGCGGGAGGGACCGGCCAAGAGACCCAGTACTTC.

V is TRBV9 and J is TRBJ2-3; perhaps TRBD1 as D (5 bases). CDR1 SGDLS and CDR2 YYNGEE come from the germline V gene. The CDR3 extends over 13 amino acids. V was cut by 3 bases and J by 6 bases, with 11 bases left in between. Here the CDR3 DNA reads TGTGCCAGCAGCGGGAAGGGGTGGGATACGCAGTATTTT. Translating gives CASSGKGWDTQYF.

This clonotype was observed a handful of times. The rearrangement joins TRBV6-6 to TRBJ2-5; D is ambiguous. The J call is uncertain, as TRBJ2-7 better fits the DNA end. Germline values: CDR1 MNHNY, CDR2 SVGAGI (reference sequence). This CDR3 contains 14 residues. This CDR3 is CASSKAREDHEQYF. DNA for the CDR3: TGTGCCAGCAGTAAAGCTAGAGAGGACCACGAGCAGTACTTC.

The V call is TRBV5-1, the J call TRBJ2-3; no clear D gene. CDR1 is SGHRS, CDR2 YFSETQ, per germline. Trimming removed 0 bases from V and 2 bases from J, with 10 bases in between. The CDR3 extends over 15 amino acids. CDR3 bases: TGCGCCAGCAGCTTGGCCTCAACACACACAGATACGCAGTATTTT. Translated, it gives CASSLASTHTDTQYF.

The chain has TRBV28 and TRBJ2-3; possible D gene TRBD1, 6 bases. Germline CDR1 and CDR2: MDHEN and SYDVKM. Trimming cost V 6 bases and J 14 bases, with 21 bases left between them. This CDR3 is 13 amino acids long. The CDR3 here is CASRPIRTEEGYF. The CDR3 bases are TGTGCCAGCAGACCGATCAGGACAGAAGAGGGGTATTTT. The full variable domain, completed using reference TRBV28 and TRBJ2-3, is DVKVTQSSRYLVKRTGEKVFLECVQDMDHENMFWYRQDPGLGLRLIYFSYDVKMKEKGDIPEGYSVSREKKERFSLILESASTNQTSMYLCASRPIRTEEGYFGPGTRLTVL.